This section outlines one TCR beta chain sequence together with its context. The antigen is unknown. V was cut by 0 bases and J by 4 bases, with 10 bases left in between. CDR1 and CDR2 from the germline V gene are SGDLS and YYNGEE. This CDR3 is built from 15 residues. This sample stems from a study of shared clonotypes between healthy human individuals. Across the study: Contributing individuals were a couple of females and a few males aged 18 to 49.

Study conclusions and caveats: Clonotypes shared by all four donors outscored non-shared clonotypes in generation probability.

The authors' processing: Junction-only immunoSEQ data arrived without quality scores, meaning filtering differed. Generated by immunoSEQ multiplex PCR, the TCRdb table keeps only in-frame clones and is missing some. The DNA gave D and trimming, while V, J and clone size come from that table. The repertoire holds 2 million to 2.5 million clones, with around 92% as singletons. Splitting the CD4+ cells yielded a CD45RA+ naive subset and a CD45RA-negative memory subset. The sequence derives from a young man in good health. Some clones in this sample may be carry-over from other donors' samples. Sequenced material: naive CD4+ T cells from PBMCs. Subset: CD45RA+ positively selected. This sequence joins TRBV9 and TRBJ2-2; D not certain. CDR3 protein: CASSVDVASTGELFF. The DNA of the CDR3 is TGTGCCAGCAGCGTAGACGTCGCCAGCACCGGGGAGCTGTTTTTT.